The 4 T cell receptor beta chains given below trace back to one sample, sequenced in a study of tumor-infiltrating lymphocytes in localized non-small cell lung cancer. The method was immunoSEQ multiplex PCR; TCRdb's version includes in-frame clones alone and lacks a portion of them. The sample contains under 5,000 clones, 60% to 80% of which appear only once. The material sequenced was uninvolved lung tissue not adjacent to the tumor. These receptors all stem from a human donor with non-small cell lung cancer.

The sample holds a few counts of this clone. The chain combines TRBV7-8 with TRBJ2-5, with D hard to call. Germline V gives CDR1 SGHVS, CDR2 FQNEAQ. The CDR3 covers 14 residues. Trimming stripped 0 bases from V and 3 bases from J, with 8 bases between. CDR3 in amino acids: CASSLAVGEETQYF. CDR3 coding DNA: TGTGCCAGCAGCTTAGCCGTCGGAGAAGAGACCCAGTACTTC. The variable domain in full, with the rest retrieved from reference TRBV7-8 and TRBJ2-5, is GAGVSQSPRYKVAKRGQDVALRCDPISGHVSLFWYQQALGQGPEFLTYFQNEAQLDKSGLPSDRFFAERPEGSVSTLKIQRTQQEDSAVYLCASSLAVGEETQYFGPGTRLLVL.

The J gene is TRBJ1-2, the V gene TRBV6-5, with 7 bases aligning to TRBD1. The CDR3 loop spans 13 amino acids. Germline lookup yields CDR1 MNHEY and CDR2 SVGAGI. V shed 2 bases and J 3 bases; nucleotides not matched to a gene: 0. The CDR3: CASSYGTDYGYTF. The CDR3 DNA reads TGTGCCAGCAGTTACGGGACAGACTATGGCTACACCTTC.

The J gene is TRBJ1-6, the V gene TRBV7-8, with 7 bases matching TRBD1. The junction had 3 bases not matched to a gene; V was cut back by 3 bases and J by 4 bases. The CDR3 runs to 15 residues. From germline, CDR1 is SGHVS and CDR2 FQNEAQ. DNA of the CDR3: TGTGCCAGCAGCTTCGAGACAGGGTATAATTCACCCCTCCACTTT. Translating it yields CASSFETGYNSPLHF. Using reference TRBV7-8 and TRBJ1-6 for the parts outside the CDR3, the full variable domain is GAGVSQSPRYKVAKRGQDVALRCDPISGHVSLFWYQQALGQGPEFLTYFQNEAQLDKSGLPSDRFFAERPEGSVSTLKIQRTQQEDSAVYLCASSFETGYNSPLHFGNGTRLTVT.

The chain is built from TRBV7-2 and TRBJ2-1; 12 bases agree with TRBD2. CDR3 length equals 14 residues. Germline values: CDR1 SGHTA, CDR2 FQGNSA. With V trimmed by 5 bases and J by 5 bases, 1 base remained unmatched. The CDR3 is CASSRTSGDNEQFF. The CDR3 bases are TGTGCCAGCAGCCGGACTAGCGGGGACAATGAGCAGTTCTTC.